This record covers a single TCR beta chain. Its specificity is not known. This CDR3 is also generated by other DNA sequences in the sample. This record belongs to a study of radiotherapy plus CTLA-4 blockade in lung cancer. Notes on the study in general: Tumor-derived TCR clones expanded in blood after radiotherapy plus ipilimumab.

The germline gives CDR1 DFQATT, CDR2 SNEGSKA (reference sequence). V was clipped by 6 bases and J by 5 bases, with 10 bases between them. The CDR3 consists of 11 residues. The method was immunoSEQ multiplex PCR; TCRdb's version includes in-frame clones alone and lacks a portion of them. The table lists over 60,000 clones, 85% to 90% of them singletons, with 0.85% to 0.9% in the top ten. The chain is built from TRBV20-1 and TRBJ2-5; tentatively, D is TRBD1 (5 bases). This TCR was recovered from a human donor with non-small cell lung cancer who had stable disease on radiotherapy plus ipilimumab. The sequenced sample was peripheral blood, obtained from a patient treated with radiotherapy plus ipilimumab. The CDR3 sequence: CSARVGETQYF. The CDR3 DNA reads as TGCAGTGCCAGGGTAGGGGAGACCCAGTACTTC.